One sample yielded the 7 T cell receptor beta chains listed below, sequenced in a study of T cells in localized non-small cell lung cancer. The repertoire was sequenced with immunoSEQ multiplex PCR; TCRdb's copy has only in-frame clones and lacks some. The sample has almost 40,000 clones, around 75% seen once; the top ten hold approximately 30%. Sequencing used PBMCs, obtained before any cancer treatment. These receptors were collected from a woman aged 40-70 years with stage II squamous cell lung carcinoma.

The V gene is TRBV15, the J gene TRBJ2-5; 7 bases agree with TRBD1. The CDR3 runs 15 residues. V lost 1 base and J lost 4; bases outside the gene matches: 6. The germline gives CDR1 LNHNV, CDR2 YYDKDF (reference sequence). In nucleotides, the CDR3 is TGTGCCACCAGCAGAGTCAGACAGGGACGAGAGACCCAGTACTTC. This translates into CATSRVRQGRETQYF.

This clone showed up just once. The J gene is TRBJ2-7, the V gene TRBV6-5; 9 positions agree with TRBD2. CDR1 is MNHEY, CDR2 SVGAGI, per germline. V lost 0 bases and J lost 5; bases outside the gene matches: 8. The CDR3 loop spans 16 amino acids. CDR3 sequence: CASSYSRAGGPHEQYF. CDR3 nucleotides: TGTGCCAGCAGTTACTCGAGGGCGGGAGGGCCTCACGAGCAGTACTTC.

The chain joins TRBV7-9 to TRBJ1-3; D is unclear. Per germline, CDR1 SEHNR and CDR2 FQNEAQ (reference sequence). The CDR3 runs to 14 residues. Trimming pared 3 bases from V and 3 bases from J, leaving 9 bases between. The CDR3: CASSLAGRGNTIYF. CDR3 coding DNA: TGTGCCAGCAGCTTGGCAGGACGTGGAAACACCATATATTTT. The full variable domain, rest sourced from reference TRBV7-9 and TRBJ1-3, is DTGVSQNPRHKITKRGQNVTFRCDPISEHNRLYWYRQTLGQGPEFLTYFQNEAQLEKSRLLSDRFSAERPKGSFSTLEIQRTEQGDSAMYLCASSLAGRGNTIYFGEGSWLTVV.

This clone has only one observation. The genes are TRBV19 and TRBJ1-4, with D possibly being TRBD1 (5 bases). The CDR3 runs 14 residues. CDR1 and CDR2 (germline): LNHDA, SQIVND (reference sequence). Between the trimmed V and J ends, which lost 2 bases and 3 bases, there was a span of 7 bases. CDR3 sequence: CASSIRGSNEKLFF. The CDR3 DNA reads as TGTGCCAGTAGTATACGGGGGTCTAATGAAAAACTGTTTTTT.

The chain has TRBV28 and TRBJ1-5; D is undetermined. Germline loops: CDR1 MDHEN, CDR2 SYDVKM. The V end lost 6 bases, the J end lost 3 bases, and 6 bases lay between the germline ends. The CDR3 is made up of 12 amino acids. The CDR3 spells CASSLYNQPQHF. The CDR3 DNA reads as TGTGCCAGCAGCCTTTACAATCAGCCCCAGCATTTT.

The gene calls are TRBV6-5 and TRBJ1-5, with a weak D call TRBD1 (5 bases). The CDR3 covers 14 residues. Germline V gene lookup returns CDR1 MNHEY and CDR2 SVGAGI. V was cut by 7 bases and J by 2 bases, with 12 bases left in between. The CDR3 region has the DNA TGTGCCAGCACCGGGGGAGGAGGCAATCAGCCCCAGCATTTT. Translating gives CASTGGGGNQPQHF.

By share of the sample, this clone is hyperexpanded. The chain is built from TRBV14 and TRBJ2-2; TRBD2 matches at 10 bases. V trimming: 4 bases; J trimming: 6 bases; junction bases outside the gene matches: 8. Germline assignment: CDR1 SGHDN and CDR2 FVKESK. This CDR3 is 16 amino acids long. CDR3 bases: TGTGCCAGCAGCCCCAGGACTAGCGGTTACGCCGGGGAGCTGTTTTTT. It codes for CASSPRTSGYAGELFF.